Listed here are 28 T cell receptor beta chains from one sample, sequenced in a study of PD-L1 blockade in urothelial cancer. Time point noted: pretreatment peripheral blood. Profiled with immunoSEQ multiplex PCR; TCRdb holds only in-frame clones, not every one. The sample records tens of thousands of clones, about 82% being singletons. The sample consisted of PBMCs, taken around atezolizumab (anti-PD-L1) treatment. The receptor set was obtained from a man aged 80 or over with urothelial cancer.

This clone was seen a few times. CDR3 bases: TGTGCCATCAATCACAGGGATGGATCCTACGAGCAGTACTTC. It specifies CAINHRDGSYEQYF. The chain combines TRBV10-3 with TRBJ2-7, with D maybe TRBD1 (6 bases). Trimming removed 7 bases from V and 1 base from J, with 14 bases in between. From germline, CDR1 is ENHRY and CDR2 SYGVKD. This CDR3 contains 14 residues.

CDR3 amino acids: CASSLRGPEAFF. The CDR3 coding sequence is TGTGCCAGCAGTTTGAGGGGGCCTGAAGCTTTCTTT. J is TRBJ1-1 and V is TRBV28; 7 positions agree with TRBD1. Germline V gene data show CDR1 as MDHEN and CDR2 as SYDVKM. The CDR3 is 12 residues long. V lost 3 bases to trimming and J lost 6 bases; unmatched junction nucleotides: 1. Drawing the rest from reference TRBV28 and TRBJ1-1, the complete variable domain is DVKVTQSSRYLVKRTGEKVFLECVQDMDHENMFWYRQDPGLGLRLIYFSYDVKMKEKGDIPEGYSVSREKKERFSLILESASTNQTSMYLCASSLRGPEAFFGQGTRLTVV.

CDR3: CASSTQGAYEQFF. In nucleotides, the CDR3 is TGTGCCAGCAGCACCCAGGGGGCTTATGAGCAGTTCTTC. V gene TRBV7-9 combines with J gene TRBJ2-1; the match to TRBD1 covers 8 bases. The CDR3 sequence is 13 residues long. The germline V gene encodes CDR1 SEHNR and CDR2 FQNEAQ (reference sequence). J was trimmed by 8 bases and V by 5 bases; bases with no gene match: 5.

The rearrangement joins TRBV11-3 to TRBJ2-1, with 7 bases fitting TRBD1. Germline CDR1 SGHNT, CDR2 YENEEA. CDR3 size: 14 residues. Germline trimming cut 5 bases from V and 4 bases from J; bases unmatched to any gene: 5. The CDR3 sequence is CASSPGTAYNEQFF. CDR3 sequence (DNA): TGTGCCAGCAGCCCCGGGACAGCATACAATGAGCAGTTCTTC.

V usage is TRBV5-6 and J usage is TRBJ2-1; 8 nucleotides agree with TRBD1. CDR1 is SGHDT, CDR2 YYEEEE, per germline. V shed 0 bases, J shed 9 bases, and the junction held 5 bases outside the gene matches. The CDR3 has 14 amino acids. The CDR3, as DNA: TGTGCCAGCAGCTTGGTCCAGGGGGCTGCTGAGCAGTTCTTC. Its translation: CASSLVQGAAEQFF.

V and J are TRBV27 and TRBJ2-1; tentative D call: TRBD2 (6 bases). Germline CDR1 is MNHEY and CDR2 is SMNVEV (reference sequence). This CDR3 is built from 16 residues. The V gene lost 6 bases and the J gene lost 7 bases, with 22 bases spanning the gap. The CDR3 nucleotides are TGTGCCAGCAGGGGAGAACCTAGCGTGATGACTAATGAGCAGTTCTTC. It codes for CASRGEPSVMTNEQFF.

Here the CDR3 reads CASSRQGRRSNQPQHF. The CDR3 DNA follows: TGTGCCAGCAGTCGACAGGGCAGGCGGAGCAATCAGCCCCAGCATTTT. The rearrangement joins TRBV28 to TRBJ1-5; 7 bases line up with TRBD1. After removal of 5 bases from V and 1 base from J, the junction contained 8 bases not matched to a gene. CDR3 length equals 16 residues. From germline, CDR1 is MDHEN and CDR2 SYDVKM.

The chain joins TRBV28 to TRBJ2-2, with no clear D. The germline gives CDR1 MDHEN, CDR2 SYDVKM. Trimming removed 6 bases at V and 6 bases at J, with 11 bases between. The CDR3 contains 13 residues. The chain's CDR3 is CASRVRAPGELFF. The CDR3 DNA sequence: TGTGCCAGCAGAGTCAGAGCGCCCGGGGAGCTGTTTTTT.

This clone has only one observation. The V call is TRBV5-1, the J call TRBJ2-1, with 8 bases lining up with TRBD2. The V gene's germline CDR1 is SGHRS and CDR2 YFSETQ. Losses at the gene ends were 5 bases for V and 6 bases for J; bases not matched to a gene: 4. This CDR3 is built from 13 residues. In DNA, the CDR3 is TGCGCCAGCAGTCAGAGCGGGAGCAATGAGCAGTTCTTC. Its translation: CASSQSGSNEQFF.

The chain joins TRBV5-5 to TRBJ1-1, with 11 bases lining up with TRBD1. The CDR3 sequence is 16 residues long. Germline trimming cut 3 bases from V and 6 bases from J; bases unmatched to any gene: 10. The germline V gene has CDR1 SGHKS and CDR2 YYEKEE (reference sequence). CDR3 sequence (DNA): TGTGCCAGCAGCTCTCGACAGGACAGGGGGCTGGCTGAAGCTTTCTTT. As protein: CASSSRQDRGLAEAFF.

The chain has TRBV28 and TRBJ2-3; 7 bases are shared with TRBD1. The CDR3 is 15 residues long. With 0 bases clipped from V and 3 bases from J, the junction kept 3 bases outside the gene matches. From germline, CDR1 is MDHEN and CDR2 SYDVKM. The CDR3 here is CASSLWTGITDTQYF. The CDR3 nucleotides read TGTGCCAGCAGTTTATGGACAGGGATAACAGATACGCAGTATTTT.

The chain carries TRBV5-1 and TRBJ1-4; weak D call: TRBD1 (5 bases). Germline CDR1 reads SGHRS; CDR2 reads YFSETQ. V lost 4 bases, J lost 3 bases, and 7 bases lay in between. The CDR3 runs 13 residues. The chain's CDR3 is CASSRQPNEKLFF. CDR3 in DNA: TGCGCCAGCAGCCGACAGCCTAATGAAAAACTGTTTTTT.

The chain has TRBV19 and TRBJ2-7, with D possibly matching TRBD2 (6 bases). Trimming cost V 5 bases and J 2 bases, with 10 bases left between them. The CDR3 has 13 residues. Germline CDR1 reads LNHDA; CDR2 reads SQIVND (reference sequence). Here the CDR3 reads CASSFSGPYEQYF. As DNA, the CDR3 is TGTGCCAGTAGTTTTAGCGGCCCCTACGAGCAGTACTTC.

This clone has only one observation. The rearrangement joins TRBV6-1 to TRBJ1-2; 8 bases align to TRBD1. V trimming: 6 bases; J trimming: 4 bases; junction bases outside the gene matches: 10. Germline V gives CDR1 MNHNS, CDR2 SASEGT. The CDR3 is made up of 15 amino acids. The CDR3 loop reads CASSRGEDRAYGYTF. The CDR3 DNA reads TGTGCCAGCAGCCGTGGGGAGGACAGGGCCTATGGCTACACCTTC.

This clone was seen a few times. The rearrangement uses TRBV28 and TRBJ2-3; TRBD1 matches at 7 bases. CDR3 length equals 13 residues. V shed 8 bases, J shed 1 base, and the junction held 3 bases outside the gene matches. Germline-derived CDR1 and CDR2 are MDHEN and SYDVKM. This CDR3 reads CASRDSRTDTQYF. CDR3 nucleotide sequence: TGTGCCAGCCGGGACAGCCGCACAGATACGCAGTATTTT.

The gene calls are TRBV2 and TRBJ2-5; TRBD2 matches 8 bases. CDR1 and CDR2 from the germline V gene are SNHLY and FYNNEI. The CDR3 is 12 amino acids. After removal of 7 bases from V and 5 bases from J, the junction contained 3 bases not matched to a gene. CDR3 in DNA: TGTGCCAGCACCCGGGGGGGGGAGACCCAGTACTTC. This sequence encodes CASTRGGETQYF.

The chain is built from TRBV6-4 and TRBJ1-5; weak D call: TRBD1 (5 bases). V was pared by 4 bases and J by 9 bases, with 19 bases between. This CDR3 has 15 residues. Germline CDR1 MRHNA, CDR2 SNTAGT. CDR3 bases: TGTGCCAGCAGTGTGGAGGGGCAGAAAGGGTGGCCCCAGCATTTT. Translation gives CASSVEGQKGWPQHF.

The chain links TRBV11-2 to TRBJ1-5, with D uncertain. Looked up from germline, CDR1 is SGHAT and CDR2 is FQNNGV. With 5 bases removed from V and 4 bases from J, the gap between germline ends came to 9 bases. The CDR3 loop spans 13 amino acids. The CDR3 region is CASSLSGNQPQHF. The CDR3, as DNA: TGTGCCAGCAGCCTCTCGGGGAATCAGCCCCAGCATTTT.

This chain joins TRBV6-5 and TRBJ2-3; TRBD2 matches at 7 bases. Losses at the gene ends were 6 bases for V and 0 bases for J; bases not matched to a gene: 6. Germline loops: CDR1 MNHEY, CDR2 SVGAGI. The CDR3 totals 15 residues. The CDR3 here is CASSILAASTDTQYF. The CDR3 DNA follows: TGTGCCAGCAGCATTCTAGCGGCAAGCACAGATACGCAGTATTTT.

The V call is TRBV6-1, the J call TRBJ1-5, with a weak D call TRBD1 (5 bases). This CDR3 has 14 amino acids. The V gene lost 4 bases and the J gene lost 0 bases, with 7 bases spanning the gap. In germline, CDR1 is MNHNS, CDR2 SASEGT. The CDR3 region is CASSGGVSNQPQHF. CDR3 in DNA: TGTGCCAGCAGTGGGGGGGTTAGCAATCAGCCCCAGCATTTT.

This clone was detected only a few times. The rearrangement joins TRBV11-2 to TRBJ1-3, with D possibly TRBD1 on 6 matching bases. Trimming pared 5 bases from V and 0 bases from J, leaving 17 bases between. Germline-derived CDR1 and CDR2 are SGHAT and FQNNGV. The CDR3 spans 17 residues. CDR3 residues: CASSLWTASYSGNTIYF. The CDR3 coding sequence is TGTGCCAGCAGCCTTTGGACAGCTTCTTACTCTGGAAACACCATATATTTT.

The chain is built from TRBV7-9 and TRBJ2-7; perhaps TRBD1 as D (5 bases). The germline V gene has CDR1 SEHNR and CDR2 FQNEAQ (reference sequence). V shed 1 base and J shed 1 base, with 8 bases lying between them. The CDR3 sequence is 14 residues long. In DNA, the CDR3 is TGTGCCAGCAGCTTAGGGGCAGGGTCCTACGAGCAGTACTTC. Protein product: CASSLGAGSYEQYF. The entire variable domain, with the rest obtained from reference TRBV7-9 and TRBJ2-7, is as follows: DTGVSQNPRHKITKRGQNVTFRCDPISEHNRLYWYRQTLGQGPEFLTYFQNEAQLEKSRLLSDRFSAERPKGSFSTLEIQRTEQGDSAMYLCASSLGAGSYEQYFGPGTRLTVT.

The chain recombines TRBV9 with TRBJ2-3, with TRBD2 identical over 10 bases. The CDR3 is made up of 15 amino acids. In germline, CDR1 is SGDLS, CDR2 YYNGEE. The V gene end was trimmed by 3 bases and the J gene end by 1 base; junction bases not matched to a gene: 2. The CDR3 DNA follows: TGTGCCAGCAGCGCTAGCGGGAGTGGCACAGATACGCAGTATTTT. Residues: CASSASGSGTDTQYF.

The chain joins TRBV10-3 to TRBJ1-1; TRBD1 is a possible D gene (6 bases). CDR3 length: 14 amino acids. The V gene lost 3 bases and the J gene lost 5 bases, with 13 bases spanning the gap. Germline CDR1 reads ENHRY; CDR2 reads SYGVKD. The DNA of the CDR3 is TGTGCCATCAGTGACGCGACAGGACGAACTGAAGCTTTCTTT. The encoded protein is CAISDATGRTEAFF.

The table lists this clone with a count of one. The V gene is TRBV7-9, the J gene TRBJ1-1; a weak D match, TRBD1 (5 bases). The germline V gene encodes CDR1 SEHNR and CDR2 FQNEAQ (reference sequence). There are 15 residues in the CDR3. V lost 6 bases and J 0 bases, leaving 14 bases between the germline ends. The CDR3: CASSFPRGLNTEAFF. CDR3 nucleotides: TGTGCCAGCAGTTTCCCTCGGGGGTTGAACACTGAAGCTTTCTTT.

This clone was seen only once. The CDR3 spells CAWTEGSEQYF. DNA of the CDR3: TGTGCCTGGACTGAGGGTAGCGAGCAGTACTTC. The chain recombines TRBV30 with TRBJ2-7; weak D call: TRBD2 (5 bases). V shed 4 bases and J shed 6 bases, with 10 bases lying between them. From germline, CDR1 is GTSNPN and CDR2 SVGIG (reference sequence). CDR3 length: 11 amino acids.

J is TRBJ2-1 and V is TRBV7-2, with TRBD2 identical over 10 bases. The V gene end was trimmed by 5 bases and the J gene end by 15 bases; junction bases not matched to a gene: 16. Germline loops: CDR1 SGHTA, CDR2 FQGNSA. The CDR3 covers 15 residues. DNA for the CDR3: TGTGCCAGCAGCCCCTCTAGCGGGGGAGGCTCGAGGGGGTTCTTC. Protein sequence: CASSPSSGGGSRGFF.

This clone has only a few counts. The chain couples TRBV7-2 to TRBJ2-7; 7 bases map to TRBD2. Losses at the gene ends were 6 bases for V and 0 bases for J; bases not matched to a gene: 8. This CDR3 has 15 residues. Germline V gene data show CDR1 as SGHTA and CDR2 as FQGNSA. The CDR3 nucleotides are TGTGCCAGCAGTGCTATAGCGGGCCCCTCCTACGAGCAGTACTTC. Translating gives CASSAIAGPSYEQYF.